The 29 T cell receptor beta chains below were found in one sample sequenced in a study of control samples from healthy donors and cancer patients (TCRdb year 2020). The library was prepared using the immunoSEQ multiplex PCR assay. The immuneACCESS repertoire file appears here via TCRdb, limited to in-frame rearrangements. These files lack a portion of the clones; in checked studies, under half of the deficit traces to unresolved V genes, and the cause of the others is not known. The sample data list approximately 74,000 clones, and 94% of these were observed just once. The ten most abundant clones make up more than 2.5% of the sample. The sequenced sample was blood. These receptors all stem from a woman aged 25 to 39 in good health.

The chain couples TRBV3-1 (or the pseudogene TRBV3-2) to TRBJ2-3; no clear D. Trimming removed 0 bases at V and 4 bases at J, with 2 bases between. The length of the CDR3 is 12 residues. Per the germline V gene, CDR1 is LGHDT and CDR2 is YNNKEL (reference sequence). The CDR3 protein is CASSQDSDTQYF. The CDR3 DNA follows: TGTGCCAGCAGCCAAGATTCAGATACGCAGTATTTT.

V is TRBV18 and J is TRBJ1-2, with D perhaps matching TRBD1 (5 bases). V dropped 3 bases and J dropped 5 bases, with 7 bases sitting between them. Germline loops: CDR1 KGHSH, CDR2 LQKENI. This CDR3 is 12 amino acids long. The CDR3 region is CASSPGEYGYTF. DNA of the CDR3: TGTGCCAGCTCACCGGGGGAGTATGGCTACACCTTC.

The chain combines TRBV5-1 with TRBJ2-1, with 8 bases aligning to TRBD1. CDR1 is SGHRS, CDR2 YFSETQ, per germline. Losses at the gene ends were 4 bases for V and 0 bases for J; bases not matched to a gene: 6. This CDR3 is built from 16 residues. The CDR3 protein is CASSRTGGSSYNEQFF. The CDR3 coding sequence is TGCGCCAGCAGCCGTACAGGGGGGAGCTCCTACAATGAGCAGTTCTTC.

This clone was found once. This chain connects TRBV5-8 to TRBJ1-6, with 8 bases identical to TRBD1. The CDR3 spans 16 residues. Germline-derived CDR1 and CDR2 are SGHTS and YDEGEE. V was clipped by 3 bases and J by 8 bases; unmatched bases: 10. CDR3 residues: CASSWDRPQPYSPLHF. CDR3 sequence (DNA): TGTGCCAGCAGCTGGGACAGGCCCCAACCCTATTCACCCCTCCACTTT.

This chain links TRBV3-1 (or the pseudogene TRBV3-2) with TRBJ1-2; D uncertain. The CDR3 spans 15 residues. Germline V gene lookup returns CDR1 LGHDT and CDR2 YNNKEL (reference sequence). Trimming removed 1 base at V and 4 bases at J, with 13 bases between. The CDR3 loop is CASSQAVWVPYGYTF. CDR3 sequence (DNA): TGTGCCAGCAGCCAAGCCGTTTGGGTACCCTATGGCTACACCTTC.

This clone was observed once. The CDR3 region is CASRRSTENTEAFF. As DNA, the CDR3 is TGTGCCAGTAGACGATCGACGGAAAACACTGAAGCTTTCTTT. The V and J genes are TRBV19 and TRBJ1-1, with D hard to call. The CDR3 totals 14 residues. Looked up from germline, CDR1 is LNHDA and CDR2 is SQIVND (reference sequence). Between the trimmed V and J ends, which lost 6 bases and 2 bases, there was a span of 13 bases.

The chain carries TRBV30 and TRBJ1-6, with a tentative D call TRBD1 (6 bases). From germline, CDR1 is GTSNPN and CDR2 SVGIG (reference sequence). This CDR3 is 14 amino acids long. Trimming took off 0 bases at V and 5 bases at J, with 8 bases between the two ends. This CDR3 is CAWSVGDNNSPLHF. The CDR3 DNA follows: TGTGCCTGGAGTGTGGGGGACAATAATTCACCCCTCCACTTT.

The chain recombines TRBV19 with TRBJ1-1; a weak D match, TRBD1 (5 bases). The CDR3 is 15 amino acids. Germline V gives CDR1 LNHDA, CDR2 SQIVND (reference sequence). Trimming stripped 5 bases from V and 1 base from J, with 14 bases between. The CDR3 protein is CASSQPARANTEAFF. In DNA, the CDR3 is TGTGCCAGTAGTCAACCCGCCAGGGCGAACACTGAAGCTTTCTTT.

V gene TRBV19 combines with J gene TRBJ1-3; TRBD1 is a possible D gene (5 bases). The CDR3 consists of 12 residues. The V end lost 11 bases, the J end lost 1 base, and 9 bases lay between the germline ends. CDR1 and CDR2 (germline): LNHDA, SQIVND (reference sequence). The CDR3 region is CAAGGSGNTIYF. The CDR3, as DNA: TGTGCCGCGGGGGGTTCTGGAAACACCATATATTTT. Together with reference TRBV19 and TRBJ1-3, the CDR3 gives the full variable domain: DGGITQSPKYLFRKEGQNVTLSCEQNLNHDAMYWYRQDPGQGLRLIYYSQIVNDFQKGDIAEGYSVSREKKESFPLTVTSAQKNPTAFYLCAAGGSGNTIYFGEGSWLTVV.

J is TRBJ1-1 and V is TRBV6-6, with 7 bases that match TRBD1. Germline V gene data show CDR1 as MNHNY and CDR2 as SVGAGI (reference sequence). The trim removed 5 bases at V and 0 bases at J, leaving 9 bases unmatched. The CDR3 is made up of 16 amino acids. CDR3 sequence (DNA): TGTGCCAGCAGTGCGGGACAGCTAATTATGAACACTGAAGCTTTCTTT. This codes for CASSAGQLIMNTEAFF.

This chain links TRBV18 with TRBJ2-2, with D perhaps matching TRBD2 (6 bases). From germline, CDR1 is KGHSH and CDR2 LQKENI. The CDR3 runs 16 residues. Trimming took off 2 bases at V and 3 bases at J, with 13 bases between the two ends. The DNA of the CDR3 is TGTGCCAGCTCACCAGCCCAGGGAGGAGACACCGGGGAGCTGTTTTTT. Translating it yields CASSPAQGGDTGELFF.

As DNA, the CDR3 is TGTGCCAGTAGTCAGACATTTAGCAATCAGCCCCAGCATTTT. Protein sequence: CASSQTFSNQPQHF. The genes are TRBV19 and TRBJ1-5; D is unclear. This CDR3 is built from 14 residues. Trimming left V 5 bases short and J 0 bases short, with 8 bases between. Germline loops: CDR1 LNHDA, CDR2 SQIVND (reference sequence).

This rearrangement joins TRBV5-4 to TRBJ2-7, with 7 bases lining up with TRBD2. The CDR3 is made up of 14 amino acids. Trimming removed 3 bases from V and 5 bases from J; junction bases left unmatched: 8. The germline CDR1 and CDR2 sequences are SGHNT and YYREEE (reference sequence). In DNA, the CDR3 is TGTGCCAGCAGCTCATGGGGGGGGAAACACGAGCAGTACTTC. Protein: CASSSWGGKHEQYF.

The chain uses TRBV7-9 and TRBJ1-1, with D unresolved. V gave up 7 bases and J gave up 4 bases, with 10 bases separating them. Germline V gene sequence: CDR1 SEHNR, CDR2 FQNEAQ (reference sequence). The CDR3 loop spans 12 amino acids. CDR3 nucleotide sequence: TGTGCCAGCACGAGAGTTAGCACTGAAGCTTTCTTT. It specifies CASTRVSTEAFF.

V gene TRBV2 combines with J gene TRBJ1-1, with 7 bases lining up with TRBD1. This CDR3 spans 15 amino acids. J was trimmed by 2 bases and V by 5 bases; bases with no gene match: 8. The germline V gene encodes CDR1 SNHLY and CDR2 FYNNEI. The CDR3 region is CASSSRQGGNTEAFF. The CDR3 DNA follows: TGTGCCAGCAGTTCCCGACAGGGAGGAAACACTGAAGCTTTCTTT. The entire variable domain, with the rest obtained from reference TRBV2 and TRBJ1-1, is as follows: EPEVTQTPSHQVTQMGQEVILRCVPISNHLYFYWYRQILGQKVEFLVSFYNNEISEKSEIFDDQFSVERPDGSNFTLKIRSTKLEDSAMYFCASSSRQGGNTEAFFGQGTRLTVV.

This chain links TRBV4-1 with TRBJ2-1, with 8 bases identical to TRBD1. This CDR3 comprises 14 residues. CDR1 and CDR2 (germline): MGHRA, YSYEKL. V gave up 10 bases and J gave up 6 bases; unmatched junction bases: 11. The chain's CDR3 is CAIGPPDRVNEQFF. The CDR3 DNA reads as TGCGCCATCGGCCCTCCGGACAGGGTCAATGAGCAGTTCTTC.

The rearrangement joins TRBV10-2 to TRBJ2-3, with TRBD1 matching 8 bases. V lost 0 bases to trimming and J lost 6 bases; unmatched junction nucleotides: 11. Germline values: CDR1 WSHSY, CDR2 SAAADI. This CDR3 has 17 amino acids. The CDR3 DNA reads TGCGCCAGCAGTGAGTCGTTGGGGACAGGACCGCAGGATACGCAGTATTTT. This translates into CASSESLGTGPQDTQYF.

The V and J genes are TRBV2 and TRBJ2-5, with D possibly matching TRBD2 (6 bases). The CDR3 extends over 14 amino acids. Trimming removed 6 bases at V and 7 bases at J, with 18 bases between. The germline V gene has CDR1 SNHLY and CDR2 FYNNEI. The DNA of the CDR3 is TGTGCCAGCAGAGTGGGGGGATCAGCGGGGACCCAGTACTTC. Encoded protein: CASRVGGSAGTQYF.

The rearrangement joins TRBV6-5 to TRBJ1-4, with D perhaps matching TRBD1 (5 bases). This CDR3 has 14 residues. V was pared by 2 bases and J by 7 bases, with 11 bases between. Germline assignment: CDR1 MNHEY and CDR2 SVGAGI. The CDR3 DNA sequence: TGTGCCAGCAGTTACCGTGACAGACGTGAAAAACTGTTTTTT. The encoded protein is CASSYRDRREKLFF.

The chain couples TRBV5-6 to TRBJ2-1; a possible D gene is TRBD1 (7 bases). Germline CDR1 reads SGHDT; CDR2 reads YYEEEE. The CDR3 length is 14 residues. V gave up 5 bases and J gave up 9 bases, with 18 bases separating them. The CDR3 here is CASRRDRGGGEQFF. The CDR3 coding sequence is TGTGCCAGCAGACGGGACAGAGGGGGAGGTGAGCAGTTCTTC.

This rearrangement joins TRBV27 to TRBJ1-2, with unresolved D. This CDR3 comprises 15 residues. CDR1 and CDR2 from the germline V gene are MNHEY and SMNVEV (reference sequence). Trimming shortened V by 2 bases and J by 0 bases, and 10 bases separated the two germline ends. CDR3 DNA: TGTGCCAGCAGTTTAAAGGGCACTTCTAACTATGGCTACACCTTC. This gives the protein CASSLKGTSNYGYTF.

This clone was observed once. The CDR3 DNA sequence: TGTGCCACCGGTGAGGGGCTCGGGTATGGCTACACCTTC. Translated: CATGEGLGYGYTF. The V and J genes are TRBV27 and TRBJ1-2, with TRBD1 as a possible D gene (5 bases). CDR3 length: 13 residues. Germline-derived CDR1 and CDR2 are MNHEY and SMNVEV (reference sequence). The V gene lost 10 bases and the J gene lost 5 bases, with 17 bases spanning the gap.

The chain recombines TRBV3-1 (or the pseudogene TRBV3-2) with TRBJ2-2; no definite D call. The CDR3 runs to 15 residues. The V end was cut by 1 base, the J end by 0 bases, with 6 bases between. Germline V gene sequence: CDR1 LGHDT, CDR2 YNNKEL (reference sequence). The CDR3 bases are TGTGCCAGCAGCCAAGGGCAGGCGAACACCGGGGAGCTGTTTTTT. Amino acid sequence: CASSQGQANTGELFF.

The chain is built from TRBV6-5 and TRBJ1-1; TRBD1 might be the D (5 bases). Per germline, CDR1 MNHEY and CDR2 SVGAGI. There are 13 residues in the CDR3. V was shortened by 6 bases and J by 5 bases, with 13 bases between the two germline ends. The CDR3 sequence: CASRGVVITEAFF. CDR3 bases: TGTGCCAGCAGGGGGGTGGTAATTACTGAAGCTTTCTTT.

The CDR3 loop is CASGNGYEQYV. DNA of the CDR3: TGTGCCAGCGGGAACGGCTACGAGCAGTACGTC. This chain links TRBV6-5 with TRBJ2-7; D is unresolved. The CDR3 is 11 residues long. The V gene lost 8 bases and the J gene lost 3 bases, with 8 bases spanning the gap. Germline V lookup: CDR1 MNHEY, CDR2 SVGAGI.

This chain connects TRBV3-1 (or the pseudogene TRBV3-2) to TRBJ1-5; D remains ambiguous. V was clipped by 6 bases and J by 4 bases, with 31 bases between them. CDR1 and CDR2 from the germline V gene are LGHDT and YNNKEL (reference sequence). The CDR3 extends over 20 amino acids. CDR3 sequence (DNA): TGTGCCAGCAGTCGGGTCGGAAGTTTAGGATGTTTTTCAGGAAATCAGCCCCAGCATTTT. This sequence encodes CASSRVGSLGCFSGNQPQHF.

A single count supports this clone. V gene TRBV27 combines with J gene TRBJ1-3, with D uncertain. Germline lookup yields CDR1 MNHEY and CDR2 SMNVEV (reference sequence). Trimming cost V 3 bases and J 0 bases, with 3 bases left between them. This CDR3 has 13 residues. CDR3 loop: CASSFTSGNTIYF. The DNA of the CDR3 is TGTGCCAGCAGTTTTACCTCTGGAAACACCATATATTTT.

The chain recombines TRBV6-2 or TRBV6-3 with TRBJ1-6; D remains unclear. The CDR3 runs to 15 residues. Trimming shortened V by 5 bases and J by 0 bases, and 8 bases separated the two germline ends. Germline lookup yields CDR1 MNHEY and CDR2 SVGEGT. The CDR3 sequence is CASSGPVSYNSPLHF. DNA of the CDR3: TGTGCCAGCAGTGGGCCCGTCTCCTATAATTCACCCCTCCACTTT.

The chain employs TRBV27 and TRBJ2-3, with D perhaps TRBD2 (6 bases). This CDR3 has 15 residues. The V end lost 6 bases, the J end lost 1 base, and 14 bases lay between the germline ends. Looked up from germline, CDR1 is MNHEY and CDR2 is SMNVEV (reference sequence). CDR3 DNA: TGTGCCAGCAGCCTGGGACTGATCGGCACAGATACGCAGTATTTT. Amino acids: CASSLGLIGTDTQYF.